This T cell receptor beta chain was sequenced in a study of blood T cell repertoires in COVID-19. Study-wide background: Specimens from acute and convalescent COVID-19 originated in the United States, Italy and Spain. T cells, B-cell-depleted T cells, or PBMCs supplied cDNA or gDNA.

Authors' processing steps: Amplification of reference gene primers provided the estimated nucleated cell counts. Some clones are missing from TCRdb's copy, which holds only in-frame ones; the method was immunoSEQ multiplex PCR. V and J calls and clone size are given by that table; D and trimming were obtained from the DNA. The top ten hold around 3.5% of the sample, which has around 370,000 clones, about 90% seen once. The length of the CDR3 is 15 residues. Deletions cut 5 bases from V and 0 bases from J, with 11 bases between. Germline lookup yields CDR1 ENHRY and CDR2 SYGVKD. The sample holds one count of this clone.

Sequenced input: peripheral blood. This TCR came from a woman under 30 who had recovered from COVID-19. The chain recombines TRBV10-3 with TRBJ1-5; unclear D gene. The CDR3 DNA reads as TGTGCCATCAGTAGAGACAAGTATAGCAATCAGCCCCAGCATTTT. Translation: CAISRDKYSNQPQHF.